Following are 8 T cell receptor beta chains from one sample sequenced in a study of shared clonotypes between healthy human individuals. This table comes from immunoSEQ multiplex PCR, and its TCRdb copy is limited to in-frame clones, with some not included. The sample contains about 2.4 million clones, around nine tenths of which appear only once. Input material: naive CD4+ T cells sorted from blood. Subset reported: CD45RA+ positively selected. These receptors originate from a man in his late teens or twenties in good health.

The chain links TRBV6-5 to TRBJ1-6, with 7 bases matching TRBD1. V lost 4 bases to trimming and J lost 9 bases; unmatched junction nucleotides: 6. This CDR3 has 14 residues. From germline, CDR1 is MNHEY and CDR2 SVGAGI. CDR3 amino acids: CASSSTGVASPLHF. The DNA for the CDR3 is TGTGCCAGCAGTTCCACAGGGGTGGCTTCACCCCTCCACTTT.

The chain is built from TRBV28 and TRBJ2-7; D is unclear. The CDR3 covers 15 residues. Germline CDR1 reads MDHEN; CDR2 reads SYDVKM. V shed 4 bases and J shed 4 bases, with 17 bases lying between them. The CDR3 nucleotides read TGTGCCAGCAGTTCCTACGGCTTAGGGAAGTACGAGCAGTACTTC. Protein: CASSSYGLGKYEQYF.

As regards this clone: The same CDR3 is also encoded by other DNA sequences in this sample. This rearrangement joins TRBV9 to TRBJ2-1; 13 bases fit TRBD2. Unmatched junction bases numbered 6, after V lost 4 bases and J lost 5 bases. CDR1 and CDR2 from the germline V gene are SGDLS and YYNGEE. The CDR3 extends over 16 amino acids. The CDR3 here is CASSPRLAGGHNEQFF. CDR3 coding DNA: TGTGCCAGCAGCCCAAGACTAGCGGGAGGCCACAATGAGCAGTTCTTC.

The chain uses TRBV6-1 and TRBJ2-3; D gene ambiguous. The CDR3 contains 13 residues. Germline V CDR1 and CDR2: MNHNS, SASEGT. V gave up 8 bases and J gave up 4 bases, with 13 bases separating them. CDR3 loop: CASQTSFADTQYF. As DNA, the CDR3 is TGTGCCAGCCAAACTTCCTTTGCAGATACGCAGTATTTT.

About this clone itself: Other DNA sequences in this sample translate to the same CDR3. The rearrangement joins TRBV5-1 to TRBJ1-3; D gene uncertain. This CDR3 spans 14 amino acids. Germline-derived CDR1 and CDR2 are SGHRS and YFSETQ. Deletions cut 0 bases from V and 1 base from J, with 5 bases between. The CDR3 region is CASSLGGSGNTIYF. In nucleotides, the CDR3 is TGCGCCAGCAGCTTGGGAGGATCTGGAAACACCATATATTTT.

This chain links TRBV5-8 with TRBJ2-4; D is possibly TRBD2 (6 bases). The germline gives CDR1 SGHTS, CDR2 YDEGEE. This CDR3 has 13 amino acids. Trimming shortened V by 4 bases and J by 8 bases, and 13 bases separated the two germline ends. The CDR3 is CASSPAGSYIQYF. DNA for the CDR3: TGTGCCAGCAGCCCGGCGGGGAGCTACATTCAGTACTTC.

The chain is built from TRBV28 and TRBJ1-5; no firm D call. This CDR3 region has 15 residues. V dropped 7 bases and J dropped 2 bases, with 15 bases sitting between them. Germline CDR1 is MDHEN and CDR2 is SYDVKM. The DNA for the CDR3 is TGTGCCAGCATCTCGAGTGGGGTGCGCAATCAGCCCCAGCATTTT. It is translated as CASISSGVRNQPQHF.

V is TRBV30 and J is TRBJ1-1; D remains unclear. This CDR3 has 14 amino acids. Trimming removed 3 bases at V and 0 bases at J, with 11 bases between. Germline values: CDR1 GTSNPN, CDR2 SVGIG (reference sequence). CDR3 sequence (DNA): TGTGCCTGGAGGCCCAACACGCTGAACACTGAAGCTTTCTTT. It yields the protein CAWRPNTLNTEAFF.